The present TCR beta chain was sequenced within a study of beta chain features in type 1 diabetes. Looking at the study overall: Age, gender and cell yields were alike across patients and healthy donors.

The V gene's germline CDR1 is MNHEY and CDR2 SVGAGI. Trimming removed 5 bases from V and 7 bases from J; junction bases left unmatched: 6. The CDR3 length is 14 residues. Expressed TCRB transcripts were sequenced after all isolated RNA was converted to cDNA. Sequenced by immunoSEQ multiplex PCR; TCRdb stores in-frame clones only, minus some. The sample holds about 620,000 clones, about 14% seen once. Whole-study findings and limits: Resolution of whether HLA type affects TCRB rearrangement was not achieved here.

To note about this clone: Its antigen is unknown.

The rearrangement joins TRBV6-5 to TRBJ2-5, with TRBD2 identical over 11 bases. Sequencing input: naive CD4+ T cells from blood. This receptor was taken from a man aged 18 to 30 in good health. The CDR3 sequence: CASSTRTSGRTQYF. The CDR3 nucleotides are TGTGCCAGCAGTACGCGGACTAGCGGGCGGACCCAGTACTTC.